This TCR beta chain was sequenced for a study of T cell repertoires in cytomegalovirus infection. Germline lookup yields CDR1 LNHDA and CDR2 SQIVND (reference sequence). This CDR3 comprises 13 residues. Trimming cost V 9 bases and J 8 bases, with 19 bases left between them. TCRdb re-called the reads with MiXCR, one entry per CDR3 protein. Of around 550,000 distinct CDR3 sequences in the sample, about 30% are singletons; the top ten hold 13%. The genes are TRBV19 and TRBJ1-1, with a tentative D call TRBD1 (5 bases). The sequenced sample consisted of PBMCs. This sequence originates from a human donor in good health (CMV status not recorded). Some clones in this sample may be carry-over from other donors' samples. CDR3 region: CASSAGTGYEAFF. The CDR3 DNA reads as TGTGCCAGCTCCGCCGGGACCGGTTACGAAGCTTTCTTT.